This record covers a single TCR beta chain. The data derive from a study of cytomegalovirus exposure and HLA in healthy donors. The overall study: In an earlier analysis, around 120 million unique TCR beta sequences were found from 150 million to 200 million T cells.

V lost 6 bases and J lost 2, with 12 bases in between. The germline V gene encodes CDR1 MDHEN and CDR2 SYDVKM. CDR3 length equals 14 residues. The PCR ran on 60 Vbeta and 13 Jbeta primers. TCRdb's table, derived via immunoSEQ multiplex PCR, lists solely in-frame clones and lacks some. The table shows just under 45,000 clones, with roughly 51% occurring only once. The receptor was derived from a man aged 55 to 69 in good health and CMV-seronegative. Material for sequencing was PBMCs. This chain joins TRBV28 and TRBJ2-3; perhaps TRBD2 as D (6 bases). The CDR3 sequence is CASRGRGTTDTQYF. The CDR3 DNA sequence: TGTGCCAGCAGGGGGCGGGGTACCACAGATACGCAGTATTTT.